The 26 T cell receptor beta chains reported below all come from one sample, sequenced in a study of CD8 T cells in ankylosing spondylitis (dated by TCRdb to the late 2010s). These TCRs' antigens remain unknown. General findings and caveats noted by the study authors: Blood from ankylosing spondylitis patients appeared to be characterized by a TCR beta motif made up of about 8 highly homologous amino acid variants.

Library construction relied on 5' RACE. The sequencer was an Illumina HiSeq 2500. TCRdb ran its own pipeline on the public reads, namely fastp trimming at Q25 and MiXCR clone calling, and kept in-frame beta chains. A single entry per CDR3 protein holds the most common genes and DNA from its merged rows. Across this sample there are more than 300,000 distinct CDR3 sequences, with 7% to 9% seen only once. Approximately 14% of the sample is taken by the ten largest. The material sequenced was blood, either unsorted or a sorted T cell fraction (not recorded which). Source of these receptors: a male donor with ankylosing spondylitis.

The chain is built from TRBV20-1 and TRBJ2-1, with 9 bases aligning to TRBD2. This CDR3 contains 13 residues. The V and J ends lost 3 bases and 8 bases, in that order; junction bases with no gene match: 5. The V gene's germline CDR1 is DFQATT and CDR2 SNEGSKA (reference sequence). For the CDR3, the DNA is TGCAGTGCTAGGGCGGGAGGGTTGGATGAGCAGTTCTTC. This encodes CSARAGGLDEQFF.

The V gene is TRBV20-1, the J gene TRBJ2-7, with TRBD2 matching over 7 bases. The CDR3 loop spans 15 amino acids. V lost 3 bases to trimming and J lost 2 bases; unmatched junction nucleotides: 10. Germline-derived CDR1 and CDR2 are DFQATT and SNEGSKA (reference sequence). The DNA for the CDR3 is TGCAGTGCTAGGGATGCCGGGACTAATACCTACGAGCAGTACTTC. Amino acids: CSARDAGTNTYEQYF.

This clonotype came up many times. V and J are TRBV9 and TRBJ2-1; TRBD2 matches at 8 bases. CDR1 is SGDLS, CDR2 YYNGEE, per germline. The CDR3 has 15 residues. After removal of 4 bases from V and 3 bases from J, the junction contained 6 bases not matched to a gene. For the CDR3, the DNA is TGTGCCAGCAGCCCCACGGGAGGGTACTACAATGAGCAGTTCTTC. The encoded protein is CASSPTGGYYNEQFF.

The V gene is TRBV28, the J gene TRBJ1-3, with D perhaps matching TRBD1 (5 bases). Germline CDR1 MDHEN, CDR2 SYDVKM. This CDR3 contains 19 residues. V lost 6 bases, J lost 0 bases, and 24 bases lay in between. The CDR3 sequence is CASSQGTPRHPFSGNTIYF. The CDR3 DNA reads TGTGCCAGCAGCCAAGGGACGCCCCGGCATCCATTCTCTGGAAACACCATATATTTT.

There are a few counts of this clonotype. The chain has TRBV5-1 and TRBJ2-3; TRBD1 aligns across 9 bases. The CDR3 consists of 17 residues. The ends lost 5 bases at V and 2 bases at J; junction bases unmatched: 12. Germline V gene sequence: CDR1 SGHRS, CDR2 YFSETQ. DNA of the CDR3: TGCGCCAGCAGTTCAAAGTCCGGGACAGGGACCACAGATACGCAGTATTTT. It translates to CASSSKSGTGTTDTQYF.

Only a few counts were recorded for this clonotype. The J gene is TRBJ2-1, the V gene TRBV7-2; TRBD2 matches 11 bases. This CDR3 spans 15 amino acids. Germline V lookup: CDR1 SGHTA, CDR2 FQGNSA. The V and J ends lost 1 base and 12 bases, in that order; junction bases with no gene match: 8. The CDR3 region is CASSLDGTSGRWQFF. DNA for the CDR3: TGTGCCAGCAGCTTAGACGGGACTAGCGGACGGTGGCAGTTCTTC.

The chain uses TRBV12-3 or TRBV12-4 and TRBJ1-2, with 7 bases identical to TRBD1. The CDR3 consists of 15 residues. Trimming took 7 bases from V and 4 from J; bases not matched to a gene: 12. For the CDR3, the DNA is TGTGCCAGCATCAAATCCCTGGGACAGAGCTATGGCTACACCTTC. Amino acids: CASIKSLGQSYGYTF.

This clonotype appeared many times. The chain is built from TRBV5-1 and TRBJ1-1; D is perhaps TRBD1 (5 bases). The CDR3 runs to 14 residues. Germline V CDR1 and CDR2: SGHRS, YFSETQ. Trimming shortened V by 0 bases and J by 6 bases, and 12 bases separated the two germline ends. CDR3 amino acids: CASSLEPQGPEAFF. The CDR3 DNA is TGCGCCAGCAGCTTGGAACCCCAGGGACCTGAAGCTTTCTTT.

This clonotype was counted many times. The chain carries TRBV29-1 and TRBJ2-7; TRBD2 is a possible D gene (5 bases). The germline V gene encodes CDR1 SQVTM and CDR2 ANQGSEA. The CDR3 length is 12 residues. The V end was cut by 7 bases, the J end by 4 bases, with 14 bases between. The CDR3 reads CSARDRSYEQYF. The CDR3 DNA sequence: TGCAGCGCGAGGGATAGATCGTACGAGCAGTACTTC.

The chain combines TRBV7-3 with TRBJ2-2, with 10 bases matching TRBD1. With V trimmed by 7 bases and J by 7 bases, 12 bases remained unmatched. Germline lookup yields CDR1 SGHTA and CDR2 FQGTGA. The CDR3 contains 16 residues. The CDR3: CASTKFRDRGDGELFF. Here the CDR3 DNA reads TGTGCCAGCACCAAATTCCGGGACAGGGGTGACGGGGAGCTGTTTTTT.

A word on this clonotype: One end of the junction varies from germline; a read error may be responsible. The chain couples TRBV6-5 to TRBJ2-1; maybe TRBD2 (5 bases). This CDR3 comprises 15 residues. The V gene's germline CDR1 is MNHEY and CDR2 SVGAGI. DNA for the CDR3: TGTGCCGGCAGTTACGAGGGTACTTTAGAGGGTGAGCAGTTCTTC. This encodes CAGSYEGTLEGEQFF.

This clonotype has a handful of counts. This chain links TRBV28 with TRBJ1-1; TRBD1 is a possible D gene (6 bases). Germline V gene lookup returns CDR1 MDHEN and CDR2 SYDVKM. The CDR3 runs 15 residues. With 6 bases removed from V and 6 bases from J, the gap between germline ends came to 20 bases. CDR3 nucleotides: TGTGCCAGCAGCTTGTCAGAGGGGGTGGGCGCTGAAGCTTTCTTT. Protein product: CASSLSEGVGAEAFF.

In DNA, the CDR3 is TGCAGCGTGGATCACGGGACCCAGTACTTC. This codes for CSVDHGTQYF. This sequence joins TRBV29-1 and TRBJ2-5; D is unresolved. This CDR3 has 10 amino acids. Germline V gene sequence: CDR1 SQVTM, CDR2 ANQGSEA. Trimming removed 6 bases from V and 7 bases from J, with 9 bases in between.

This clonotype was counted a few times. V usage is TRBV27 and J usage is TRBJ2-1; D uncertain. Trimming took 11 bases from V and 4 from J, leaving 21 bases between them. Germline assignment: CDR1 MNHEY and CDR2 SMNVEV (reference sequence). The length of the CDR3 is 15 residues. The CDR3 DNA sequence: TGTGCCGCCACGTCCGGGCGAGAATTGTACAATGAGCAGTTCTTC. It codes for CAATSGRELYNEQFF.

The rearrangement uses TRBV6-2 or TRBV6-3 and TRBJ2-1; TRBD2 aligns across 7 bases. The CDR3 is 15 residues long. The germline V gene has CDR1 MNHEY and CDR2 SVGEGT. The V segment lost 4 bases and the J segment 2 bases; nucleotides outside the gene matches: 5. The CDR3 loop reads CASSFASGAYNEQFF. The CDR3 nucleotides are TGTGCCAGCAGTTTTGCTAGCGGTGCCTACAATGAGCAGTTCTTC.

The rearrangement uses TRBV11-3 and TRBJ2-7, with 7 nucleotides matching TRBD2. The ends lost 4 bases at V and 4 bases at J; junction bases unmatched: 7. The CDR3 contains 14 residues. The V gene's germline CDR1 is SGHNT and CDR2 YENEEA. CDR3 sequence reads: CASSSGGSRYEQYF. CDR3 nucleotides: TGTGCCAGCAGCTCCGGGGGGTCGAGATACGAGCAGTACTTC. Full variable domain (remainder filled in from reference TRBV11-3 and TRBJ2-7): EAGVVQSPRYKIIEKKQPVAFWCNPISGHNTLYWYLQNLGQGPELLIRYENEEAVDDSQLPKDRFSAERLKGVDSTLKIQPAELGDSAVYLCASSSGGSRYEQYFGPGTRLTVT.

This clonotype was recorded a few times. The chain combines TRBV5-1 with TRBJ2-4; 12 nucleotides align to TRBD2. CDR1 is SGHRS and CDR2 is YFSETQ in the germline V gene. This CDR3 region has 17 residues. The V gene end was trimmed by 3 bases and the J gene end by 8 bases; junction bases not matched to a gene: 12. As DNA, the CDR3 is TGCGCCAGCAGCTCCAGACTAGCGGGAGACTTTACTTACATTCAGTACTTC. Residues: CASSSRLAGDFTYIQYF.

This clonotype was observed a handful of times. The chain is built from TRBV4-2 and TRBJ2-3; D tentatively fits TRBD1 or TRBD2 (5 bases each). The CDR3 is 17 amino acids. Trimming removed 2 bases from V and 3 bases from J, with 18 bases in between. CDR1 and CDR2 (germline): LGHNA, YNFKEQ. DNA of the CDR3: TGTGCCAGCAGCCAACTTCCACGGGGCCCGGAGACAGATACGCAGTATTTT. Its translation: CASSQLPRGPETDTQYF.

Only a few counts were recorded for this clonotype. The gene calls are TRBV7-2 and TRBJ2-3, with 12 positions matching TRBD2. Germline values: CDR1 SGHTA, CDR2 FQGNSA. The CDR3 loop spans 15 amino acids. Trimming at V came to 6 bases and at J to 1 base, leaving 2 bases not matched to a gene. In nucleotides, the CDR3 is TGTGCCAGCAGAAGACTAGCGGGGGGCACAGATACGCAGTATTTT. This translates into CASRRLAGGTDTQYF. Together with reference TRBV7-2 and TRBJ2-3, the CDR3 gives the full variable domain: GAGVSQSPSNKVTEKGKDVELRCDPISGHTALYWYRQSLGQGLEFLIYFQGNSAPDKSGLPSDRFSAERTGGSVSTLTIQRTQQEDSAVYLCASRRLAGGTDTQYFGPGTRLTVL.

This clonotype was counted only a few times. The chain employs TRBV6-1 and TRBJ1-4, with D possibly TRBD1 on 5 matching bases. V lost 3 bases to trimming and J lost 7 bases, with 18 bases between them. Germline-derived CDR1 and CDR2 are MNHNS and SASEGT. CDR3 length: 16 residues. The CDR3 nucleotides are TGTGCCAGCAGTGATCTGGTTGGGGCGCGGGGTGAAAAACTGTTTTTT. Encoded protein: CASSDLVGARGEKLFF.

The chain is built from TRBV24-1 and TRBJ2-2; D call uncertain. CDR1 and CDR2 from the germline V gene are KGHDR and SFDVKD. The CDR3 covers 11 residues. Trimming cost V 6 bases and J 6 bases, with 4 bases left between them. The CDR3 sequence is CATSSAGELFF. DNA for the CDR3: TGTGCCACCAGTTCCGCCGGGGAGCTGTTTTTT.

This clonotype was seen a few times. The rearrangement links TRBV20-1 to TRBJ2-2, with 12 bases fitting TRBD2. The CDR3 consists of 17 residues. The V gene end was trimmed by 3 bases and the J gene end by 4 bases; junction bases not matched to a gene: 9. Germline-derived CDR1 and CDR2 are DFQATT and SNEGSKA (reference sequence). The CDR3 coding sequence is TGCAGTGCTAGCCCGACTAGCGGGAGTAGTGGCACCGGGGAGCTGTTTTTT. It codes for CSASPTSGSSGTGELFF.

Many counts were recorded for this clonotype. The genes are TRBV29-1 and TRBJ2-7, with a weak D call TRBD2 (5 bases). Germline-derived CDR1 and CDR2 are SQVTM and ANQGSEA. The V gene lost 7 bases and the J gene lost 3 bases, with 10 bases spanning the gap. There are 11 residues in the CDR3. Here the CDR3 reads CSAGYDYEQYF. In nucleotides, the CDR3 is TGCAGCGCGGGGTATGACTACGAGCAGTACTTC.

This clonotype was counted many times. This rearrangement joins TRBV5-1 to TRBJ2-7, with TRBD1 identical over 7 bases. V lost 2 bases, J lost 3 bases, and 8 bases stayed unmatched. The germline V gene encodes CDR1 SGHRS and CDR2 YFSETQ. This CDR3 spans 15 amino acids. The CDR3 region is CASSFLHDRDYEQYF. The CDR3 DNA reads TGCGCCAGCAGCTTTCTCCACGACAGGGACTACGAGCAGTACTTC.

The chain combines TRBV3-1 with TRBJ2-5, with D perhaps matching TRBD2 (5 bases). The CDR3 is made up of 15 amino acids. Germline V gives CDR1 LGHDT, CDR2 YNNKEL (reference sequence). V was shortened by 1 base and J by 5 bases, with 14 bases between the two germline ends. CDR3 bases: TGTGCCAGCAGCCAAGGGGCTGTGACGGGGGAGACCCAGTACTTC. Protein sequence: CASSQGAVTGETQYF.

This chain uses TRBV20-1 with TRBJ2-7, with D hard to call. Trimming removed 6 bases from V and 0 bases from J, with 9 bases in between. Germline V gene sequence: CDR1 DFQATT, CDR2 SNEGSKA (reference sequence). This CDR3 has 12 amino acids. The CDR3 is CSAATYSYEQYF. The CDR3, as DNA: TGCAGTGCCGCCACATACTCCTACGAGCAGTACTTC.